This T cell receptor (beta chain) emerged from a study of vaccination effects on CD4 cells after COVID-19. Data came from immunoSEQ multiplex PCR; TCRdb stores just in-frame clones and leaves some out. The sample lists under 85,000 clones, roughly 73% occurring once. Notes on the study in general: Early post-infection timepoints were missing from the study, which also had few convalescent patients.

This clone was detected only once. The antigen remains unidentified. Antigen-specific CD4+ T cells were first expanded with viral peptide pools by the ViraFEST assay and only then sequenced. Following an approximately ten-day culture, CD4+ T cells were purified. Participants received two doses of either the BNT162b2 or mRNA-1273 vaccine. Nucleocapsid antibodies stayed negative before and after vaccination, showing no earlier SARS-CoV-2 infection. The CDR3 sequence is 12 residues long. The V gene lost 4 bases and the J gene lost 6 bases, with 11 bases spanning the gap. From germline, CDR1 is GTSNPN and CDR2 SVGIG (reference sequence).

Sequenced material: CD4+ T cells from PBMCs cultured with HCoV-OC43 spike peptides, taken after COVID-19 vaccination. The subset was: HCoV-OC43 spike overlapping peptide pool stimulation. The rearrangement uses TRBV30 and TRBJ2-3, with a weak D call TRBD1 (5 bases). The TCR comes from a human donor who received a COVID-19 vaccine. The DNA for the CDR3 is TGTGCCTGGACCGCTTACAGGGATACGCAGTATTTT. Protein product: CAWTAYRDTQYF.